This record covers a single T cell receptor (beta chain). Looked up from germline, CDR1 is SGHDT and CDR2 is YYEEEE. The CDR3 loop spans 16 amino acids. V was clipped by 0 bases and J by 3 bases; unmatched bases: 4. The sample is drawn from a study of blood T cell repertoires in COVID-19. At the level of the study: The analysed material was cDNA or gDNA that came from T cells, B-cell-depleted T cells, or PBMCs.

The protocol was immunoSEQ multiplex PCR, while the TCRdb copy is restricted to in-frame clones and leaves out a portion. The table includes 200,000 to 250,000 clones, nearly 90% detected once. The rearrangement joins TRBV5-6 to TRBJ2-2; 8 bases match TRBD1. The specimen was peripheral blood. This sequence originates from a woman between 18 and 29 years old who had recovered from COVID-19. CDR3 nucleotide sequence: TGTGCCAGCAGCTTGGACAGGGGGACGTACACCGGGGAGCTGTTTTTT. It is translated as CASSLDRGTYTGELFF.